This T cell receptor beta chain was retrieved from a study of blood T cell repertoires in COVID-19. As handled by the study authors: The assay estimated nucleated cells by amplifying reference gene primers. Sequencing used immunoSEQ multiplex PCR; TCRdb keeps in-frame clones, though not all of them. Clonal size and the V and J genes are those of that table, whereas D and trimming came from the DNA. Of roughly 410,000 clones in the sample, about 88% were seen once. The V gene end was trimmed by 5 bases and the J gene end by 8 bases; junction bases not matched to a gene: 14. This CDR3 spans 15 amino acids. Looked up from germline, CDR1 is SGHTA and CDR2 is FQGTGA.

This receptor was identified in a woman in her thirties or forties with COVID-19, enrolled during active disease. Specimen: peripheral blood. This sequence joins TRBV7-3 and TRBJ1-2; 7 bases align to TRBD1. The CDR3 DNA follows: TGTGCCAGCAGCCCAGACGGGACAGTGGGAACGGGCTACACCTTC. Protein: CASSPDGTVGTGYTF.